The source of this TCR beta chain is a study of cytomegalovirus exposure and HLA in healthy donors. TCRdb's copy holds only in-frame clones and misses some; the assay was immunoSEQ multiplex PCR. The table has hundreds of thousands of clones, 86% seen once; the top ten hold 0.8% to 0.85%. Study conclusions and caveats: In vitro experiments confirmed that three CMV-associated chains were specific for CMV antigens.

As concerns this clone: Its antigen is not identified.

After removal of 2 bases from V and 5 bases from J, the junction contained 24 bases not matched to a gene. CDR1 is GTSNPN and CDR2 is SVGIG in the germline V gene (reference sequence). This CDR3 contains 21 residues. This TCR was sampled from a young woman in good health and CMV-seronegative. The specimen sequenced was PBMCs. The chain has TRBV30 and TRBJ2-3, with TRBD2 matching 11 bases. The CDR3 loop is CAWSPTKTGGLAGGPGDTQYF. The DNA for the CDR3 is TGTGCCTGGAGTCCGACCAAGACAGGGGGGTTAGCGGGAGGGCCCGGAGATACGCAGTATTTT.